This TCR beta chain is drawn from a study of preoperative IRX-2 immunotherapy in early breast cancer (dated by TCRdb to the late 2010s). The sample's treatment or condition, from its label and the paper: preoperative locoregional IRX-2 cytokine immunotherapy. The samples were obtained from a phase Ib study in which preoperative, locoregional IRX-2 cytokine immunotherapy intended to prime immune responses was tested. Patients with early-stage breast cancer who were given IRX-2 before surgery served as donors. Library preparation used the immunoSEQ multiplex PCR assay. Drawn from immuneACCESS, this table holds only the in-frame rearrangements with V and J called that TCRdb kept. Clones are partly lost; checked studies trace under half to an unresolved V gene and leave the rest unexplained. The sample includes around 95,000 clones, with more than 80% observed a single time. The leading ten clones occupy about 2% of the sample.

On this clone itself: Which antigen it targets is not known. Base qualities are not provided; no much larger clone lies one nucleotide away.

CDR1 and CDR2 were assigned from the germline V gene as MNHGY and SAAAGT. The germline V end is reduced by 11 bases and the J end by 7 bases; junction bases left unmatched: 14. The CDR3 holds 15 amino acids from the cysteine to the phenylalanine. The entry retains the CDR3 DNA only, 45 bases that are in frame from base 1. The sequence derives from a human donor with breast cancer. The rearrangement joined TRBV6-8 to TRBJ2-1, with 10 middle bases fitting TRBD2. The source material was tumor tissue, sampled after IRX-2 immunotherapy. The DNA is as follows: TGTGCCGCTAGGACTAGCGGACGGGTGCATAATGAGCAGTTCTTC. The encoded protein is CAARTSGRVHNEQFF.